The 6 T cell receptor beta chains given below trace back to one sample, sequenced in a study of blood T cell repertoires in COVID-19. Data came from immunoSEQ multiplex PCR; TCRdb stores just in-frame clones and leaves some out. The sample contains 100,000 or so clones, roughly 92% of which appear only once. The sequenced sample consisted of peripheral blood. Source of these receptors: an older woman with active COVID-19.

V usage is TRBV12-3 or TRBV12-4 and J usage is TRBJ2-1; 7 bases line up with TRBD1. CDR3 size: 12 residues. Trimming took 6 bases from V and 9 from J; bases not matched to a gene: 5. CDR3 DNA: TGTGCCAGCAGGTTCCCAGGGGGTGAGCAGTTCTTC. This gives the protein CASRFPGGEQFF.

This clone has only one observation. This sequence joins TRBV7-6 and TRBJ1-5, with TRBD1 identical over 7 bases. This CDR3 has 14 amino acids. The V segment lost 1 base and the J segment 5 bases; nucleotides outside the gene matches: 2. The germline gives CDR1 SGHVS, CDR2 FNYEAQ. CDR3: CASSLDTGDQPQHF. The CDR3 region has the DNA TGTGCCAGCAGCTTAGATACAGGGGATCAGCCCCAGCATTTT.

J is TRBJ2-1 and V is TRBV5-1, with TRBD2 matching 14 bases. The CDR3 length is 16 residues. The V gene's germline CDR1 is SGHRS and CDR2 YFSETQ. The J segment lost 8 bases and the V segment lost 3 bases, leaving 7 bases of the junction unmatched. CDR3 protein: CASSSGTSGRSDEQFF. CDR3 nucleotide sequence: TGCGCCAGCAGCTCCGGGACTAGCGGGAGAAGCGATGAGCAGTTCTTC. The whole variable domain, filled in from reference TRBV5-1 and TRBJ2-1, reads KAGVTQTPRYLIKTRGQQVTLSCSPISGHRSVSWYQQTPGQGLQFLFEYFSETQRNKGNFPGRFSGRQFSNSRSEMNVSTLELGDSALYLCASSSGTSGRSDEQFFGPGTRLTVL.

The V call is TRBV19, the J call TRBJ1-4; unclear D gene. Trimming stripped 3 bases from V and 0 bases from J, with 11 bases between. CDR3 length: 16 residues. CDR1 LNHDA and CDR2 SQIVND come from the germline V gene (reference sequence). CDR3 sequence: CASSIPRGTTNEKLFF. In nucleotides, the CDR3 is TGTGCCAGTAGTATCCCCCGCGGGACAACTAATGAAAAACTGTTTTTT.

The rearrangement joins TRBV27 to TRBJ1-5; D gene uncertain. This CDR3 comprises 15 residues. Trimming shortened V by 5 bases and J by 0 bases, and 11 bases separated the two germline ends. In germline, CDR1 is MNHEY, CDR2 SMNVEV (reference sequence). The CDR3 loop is CASSPTGNSNQPQHF. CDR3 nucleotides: TGTGCCAGCAGTCCTACCGGGAATAGCAATCAGCCCCAGCATTTT.

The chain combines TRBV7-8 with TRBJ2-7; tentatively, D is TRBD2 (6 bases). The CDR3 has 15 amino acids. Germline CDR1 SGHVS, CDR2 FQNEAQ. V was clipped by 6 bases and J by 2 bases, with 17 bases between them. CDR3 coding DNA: TGTGCCAGCAGGAGGGGCGGGGATTTCCCCTACGAGCAGTACTTC. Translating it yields CASRRGGDFPYEQYF. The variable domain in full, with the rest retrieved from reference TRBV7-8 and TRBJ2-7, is GAGVSQSPRYKVAKRGQDVALRCDPISGHVSLFWYQQALGQGPEFLTYFQNEAQLDKSGLPSDRFFAERPEGSVSTLKIQRTQQEDSAVYLCASRRGGDFPYEQYFGPGTRLTVT.